These T cell receptor beta chains were read from a single sample in a study of regulatory T cells in long-lasting Graves disease. MiXCR was run by TCRdb on the multiplex PCR reads, yielding one entry per CDR3 protein. The sample holds 550,000 to 700,000 distinct CDR3 sequences, about 15% seen once. The same sample was also used in a study of T cells in Graves' hyperthyroidism and ophthalmopathy.

The sample was peripheral blood mononuclear cells (PBMCs), taken at new diagnosis, from a patient treated with antithyroid drugs. These receptor sequences come from a man between 18 and 29 years old with Graves disease. Each CDR3 is given with its conserved first and last residue. D genes are given only for firm matches. For some rows the clone size is stated as once, few or many, or as a class when expanded; others skip it.

V	D	J	size	CDR3	DNA
TRBV6-1	TRBD2	TRBJ2-3	NA	CASSLIAGERADTQYF	TGTGCCAGCAGTCTTATAGCGGGAGAGAGGGCAGATACGCAGTATTTT
TRBV7-9	NA	TRBJ2-5	few	CASSSPTRLQETQYF	TGTGCCAGCAGCTCGCCGACTCGGCTCCAAGAGACCCAGTACTTC
TRBV20-1	NA	TRBJ1-3	once	CSARDHSGAGNTIYF	TGCAGTGCTAGAGATCATAGCGGGGCTGGAAACACCATATATTTT
TRBV7-3	NA	TRBJ2-1	NA	CASSLFPGDEQFF	TGTGCCAGCAGCTTATTCCCGGGAGACGAGCAGTTCTTC
TRBV5-6	NA	TRBJ1-5	NA	CASSSWGGNQPQHF	TGTGCCAGCAGCTCCTGGGGTGGCAATCAGCCCCAGCATTTT
TRBV27	NA	TRBJ1-3	NA	CASSLFGGSGNTIYF	TGTGCCAGCAGTTTATTCGGGGGTTCTGGAAACACCATATATTTT
TRBV13	TRBD2	TRBJ2-7	NA	CASSLYQLAGNSYEQYF	TGTGCCAGCAGCTTATATCAACTAGCGGGAAACTCCTACGAGCAGTACTTC
TRBV20-1	NA	TRBJ1-6	NA	CSAIGQTSNSPLHF	TGCAGTGCTATTGGACAGACTTCTAATTCACCCCTCCACTTT
TRBV11-2	TRBD2	TRBJ2-5	many	CASSRGLAGGRETQYF	TGTGCCAGCAGCCGCGGACTAGCGGGAGGGCGGGAGACCCAGTACTTC
TRBV2	TRBD1	TRBJ2-3	many	CASSEDRGSTDTQYF	TGTGCCAGCAGTGAAGACAGGGGGTCCACAGATACGCAGTATTTT